A selection of T cell receptor beta chains follows, all from one sample in a study of blood T cell repertoires in COVID-19. The method was immunoSEQ multiplex PCR; TCRdb's version includes in-frame clones alone and lacks a portion of them. The sample lists 60,000 to 75,000 clones, around 86% occurring once. The sequenced material came from peripheral blood. All receptors derive from a human donor in a cohort sampled during active COVID-19. The conserved cysteine and the conserved F or W are not part of the CDR3 here. Fields, in order: CDR3 length, V gene, J gene, clone size, CDR3 protein. Size tells how often a clone was seen (once, few, many) or the class of an expanded clone, and some rows leave it out.

17,TRBV11-2,TRBJ2-6,.,ASSLSGASGYSGANVLT
16,TRBV5-1,TRBJ2-4,.,ASSFRDRGHLAKNIQY
11,TRBV11-3,TRBJ1-6,.,ASSVQVNSPLH
13,TRBV6-5,TRBJ2-4,once,ASSSFGDRRNIQY
13,TRBV5-4,TRBJ2-7,.,ASSFWGGRDYEQY
12,TRBV5-5,TRBJ2-3,.,ASSLRGGGDTQY
11,TRBV6-6,TRBJ1-2,.,ASSRQGAGGYT
13,TRBV19,TRBJ1-4,.,ASSIGGASSEKLF
10,TRBV2,TRBJ1-2,.,ASRQGASGYT
14,TRBV20-1,TRBJ2-3,.,SASSPLGTERYTQY
12,TRBV5-1,TRBJ1-1,.,ASSPGRGNTEAF
13,TRBV10-3,TRBJ2-5,few,ATVPGLATLETQY
12,TRBV18,TRBJ2-3,once,ASSPPVGGDTQY
11,TRBV24-1,TRBJ1-2,.,ATSDPAGDGYT
13,TRBV19,TRBJ2-7,.,ASQRRLGQGYEQY
14,TRBV18,TRBJ2-3,.,ASSPQGKGSTDTQY
13,TRBV14,TRBJ2-6,once,ASSPVRAGANVLT
11,TRBV18,TRBJ2-7,few,ASSTEGVREQY
11,TRBV2,TRBJ1-6,many,ASQSSYNSPLH
12,TRBV3-1/TRBV3-2,TRBJ1-5,.,ASSLSGSNQPQH
11,TRBV19,TRBJ1-1,few,ASLDRGDTEAF
12,TRBV6-5,TRBJ1-6,.,ASSLTGGGSPLH
12,TRBV7-8,TRBJ1-5,once,ASSLEAAGKPQH
12,TRBV28,TRBJ1-5,many,ASSAGTGYQPQH
14,TRBV9,TRBJ2-1,.,ASSGSGGTPYNEQF
13,TRBV19,TRBJ2-1,once,ASSFWTGAGNEQF
10,TRBV25-1,TRBJ1-2,.,ASSEGARGYT
13,TRBV21-1,TRBJ1-4,few,ASSKDLGGPEKLF
13,TRBV4-1,TRBJ1-2,.,ASSLDTSVFYGYT
9,TRBV12-3/TRBV12-4,TRBJ1-1,.,ASSLRTEAF
11,TRBV7-9,TRBJ2-1,.,ASSTTGLDEQF
12,TRBV25-1,TRBJ2-1,.,ASSDPTGGFEQF
10,TRBV6-5,TRBJ1-4,.,ATRDRVEKLF
15,TRBV28,TRBJ1-4,few,ASSLSLDRKGNEKLF
13,TRBV6-5,TRBJ2-6,.,ATGGGRAWANVLT
13,TRBV7-9,TRBJ1-2,few,ASSLNRDRAHGYT
14,TRBV28,TRBJ1-5,.,ASSLGDRGRGQPQH
12,TRBV2,TRBJ1-2,.,ASSGPGQGFGYT
11,TRBV19,TRBJ2-7,.,ASIGQGVGEQY
11,TRBV27,TRBJ2-1,.,ASSTPGHNEQF
12,TRBV27,TRBJ1-2,.,ASRPPDRVYGYT
12,TRBV14,TRBJ2-5,.,ASSPLGGEETQY
16,TRBV15,TRBJ2-1,.,ATSRDRTGRSSYNEQF
10,TRBV3-1/TRBV3-2,TRBJ2-5,.,ASSPERSGQY
13,TRBV5-1,TRBJ2-1,.,ASSLADAGYNEQF
12,TRBV5-6,TRBJ2-2,.,ASSFVSGTGELF
13,TRBV2,TRBJ2-2,.,ASRRTSGNTGELF
11,TRBV10-3,TRBJ2-7,.,AISEDGSYEQY
13,TRBV2,TRBJ2-7,.,ASSALAGGIYEQY
12,TRBV7-2,TRBJ2-1,.,ASSFASIANEQF
12,TRBV29-1,TRBJ2-3,.,SVEDRGTSVTQY
12,TRBV5-6,TRBJ1-2,.,ASSYRGLLRGYT
14,TRBV6-2/TRBV6-3,TRBJ2-1,.,ASSYLRLAGYNEQF
11,TRBV12-3/TRBV12-4,TRBJ1-1,.,ASSLRANTEAF
14,TRBV5-6,TRBJ1-6,.,ASSLDGWGGNSPLH
10,TRBV11-3,TRBJ2-1,.,ASSLRGGEQF
12,TRBV29-1,TRBJ2-1,once,SFFKGLANNEQF